This T cell receptor (beta chain) was sequenced during a study of blood T cell repertoires in COVID-19. Study background: Acute-phase and convalescent COVID-19 samples originated in the United States, Italy and Spain. PBMCs, B-cell-depleted T cells, or T cells were the source of the cDNA or gDNA that made up the material.

Sequencing used immunoSEQ multiplex PCR; TCRdb keeps in-frame clones, though not all of them. The sample contains about 24,000 clones, 86% of which appear only once. Trimming took 1 base from V and 2 from J, leaving 9 bases between them. CDR1 and CDR2 from the germline V gene are SGHNT and YYREEE (reference sequence). The length of the CDR3 is 14 residues. This rearrangement joins TRBV5-4 to TRBJ2-5; D might be TRBD2 (6 bases). The sequence was collected from a middle-aged man with active COVID-19. Sequenced: peripheral blood. The CDR3 spells CASSLPGLQETQYF. CDR3 bases: TGTGCCAGCAGCTTGCCGGGACTGCAAGAGACCCAGTACTTC.